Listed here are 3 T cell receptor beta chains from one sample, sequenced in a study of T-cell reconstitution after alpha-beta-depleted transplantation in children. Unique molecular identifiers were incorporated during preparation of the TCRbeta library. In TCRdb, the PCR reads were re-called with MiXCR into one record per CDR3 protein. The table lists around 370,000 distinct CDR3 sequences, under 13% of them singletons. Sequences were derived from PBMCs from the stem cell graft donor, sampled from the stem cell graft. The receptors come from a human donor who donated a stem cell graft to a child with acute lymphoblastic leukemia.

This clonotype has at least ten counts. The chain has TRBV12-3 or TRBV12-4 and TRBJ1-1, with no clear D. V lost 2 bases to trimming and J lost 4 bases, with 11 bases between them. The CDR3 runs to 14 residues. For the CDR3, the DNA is TGTGCCAGCAGTTTAACCCGGGGTGTCACTGAAGCTTTCTTT. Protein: CASSLTRGVTEAFF.

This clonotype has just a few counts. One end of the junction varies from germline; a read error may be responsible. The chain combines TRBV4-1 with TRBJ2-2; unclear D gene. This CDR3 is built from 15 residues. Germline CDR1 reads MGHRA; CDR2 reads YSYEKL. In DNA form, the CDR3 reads TGCGCCAGCAGTCAAGGACCGGCGTACACCGGGGAGCTGTTTTTT. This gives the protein CASSQGPAYTGELFF.

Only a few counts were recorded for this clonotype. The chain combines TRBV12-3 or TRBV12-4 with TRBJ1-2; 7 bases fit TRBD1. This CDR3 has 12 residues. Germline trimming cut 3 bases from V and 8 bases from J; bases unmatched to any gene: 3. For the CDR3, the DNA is TGTGCCAGCAGTTTTAAGGGGGCGGGCTACACCTTC. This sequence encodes CASSFKGAGYTF.